This T cell receptor beta chain was obtained from a study of graft-versus-host responses after intestinal transplantation. Repertoires were generated with immunoSEQ multiplex PCR, while TCRdb's copy carries only in-frame clones and drops some. The sample has over 100,000 clones, approximately 94% seen once; the top ten hold about 0.25%. After removal of 0 bases from V and 4 bases from J, the junction contained 15 bases not matched to a gene. CDR1 is SGHVS, CDR2 FQNEAQ, per germline. The length of the CDR3 is 20 residues. Regarding this clone: Its antigen is not identified.

Findings of the study overall: The presence of high graft-versus-host to host-versus-graft clonal ratios in allografts characterized patients with graft-donor T cell macrochimerism.

The J gene is TRBJ2-7, the V gene TRBV7-8; TRBD2 aligns across 13 bases. The TCR was taken from a human donor who was the organ donor for an intestinal transplant. This specimen consisted of unstimulated CD4+ T cells sorted from spleen or lymph node cells, obtained before transplant. As DNA, the CDR3 is TGTGCCAGCAGCTTAGCGACTTCCGGGACTAGCGGGAATCGGGGGTACGAGCAGTACTTC. Translation gives CASSLATSGTSGNRGYEQYF.